The T cell receptor (beta chain) described here comes from a study of regulatory T cells in long-lasting Graves disease. Combining iRepertoire HTBI primers with Arm-PCR of CDR3 regions, the authors built TCR beta libraries. A single record per CDR3 protein comes from TCRdb applying MiXCR to the multiplex PCR reads. Among about 310,000 distinct CDR3 sequences listed, 22% were seen once. The sample's time point: persistent/refractory GD, antithyroid drugs over 5 years with positive TRAb. Construction of the TCR library relied on RNA isolated from PBMCs. V lost 5 bases, J lost 0 bases, and 17 bases lay in between. CDR1 and CDR2 from the germline V gene are DFQATT and SNEGSKA (reference sequence). The CDR3 loop spans 15 amino acids. For this clonotype: As yet, its antigen is unknown.

Study results and limitations: Authors noted too few samples as a limitation. Peripheral blood, not thyroid tissue, was the sole material studied.

This rearrangement joins TRBV20-1 to TRBJ2-7, with D tentatively TRBD1 or TRBD2 (5 bases each). This material consisted of peripheral blood mononuclear cells (PBMCs), taken when the disease was refractory, from a patient treated with antithyroid drugs. This TCR was sampled from a female donor with Graves disease. This CDR3 is CSAPPGTKSSYEQYF. Written as DNA, the CDR3 is TGCAGTGCTCCACCCGGGACCAAGAGCTCCTACGAGCAGTACTTC.